This T cell receptor beta chain was captured by sequencing in a study of blood T cells in healthy people across ages. Alongside a J-beta primer mix, a sample-barcoded 5' primer served in a second PCR lasting about 7 to 12 cycles. A template-switch adaptor that had 12 random nucleotides put a tag on each cDNA molecule. TCRdb redid the calling of the 5' RACE reads with MiXCR, one entry per CDR3 protein. Of about 2 million distinct CDR3 sequences listed, roughly 49% were seen once; the top ten hold approximately 2%. CDR1 and CDR2 (germline): MGHDK, SYGVNS. V shed 6 bases and J shed 3 bases, with 9 bases lying between them. This CDR3 comprises 13 residues. There were at least 5.5 micrograms of total RNA extracted from every sample.

This sequence originates from a middle-aged woman in good health. The sequenced material came from blood. This rearrangement joins TRBV25-1 to TRBJ1-5; D ambiguous. CDR3 sequence (DNA): TGTGCCAGCAGCGAACCTGTCAATCAGCCCCAGCATTTT. Its protein is CASSEPVNQPQHF.